This section outlines one T cell receptor beta chain sequence together with its context. The entry originates in a study of blood T cell repertoires in COVID-19. Whole-study context: Samples of COVID-19 (acute and convalescent) were obtained from the United States, Italy and Spain.

V lost 0 bases and J lost 7; bases outside the gene matches: 3. CDR1 SEHNR and CDR2 FQNEAQ come from the germline V gene (reference sequence). The CDR3 loop spans 14 amino acids. Generated by immunoSEQ multiplex PCR, the TCRdb table keeps only in-frame clones and is missing some. The sample has roughly 670,000 clones; 75% to 90% are singletons. The sequence derives from a woman under 30 with acute or convalescent COVID-19. This chain connects TRBV7-9 to TRBJ2-1; 7 bases are shared with TRBD2. The sequenced material came from peripheral blood. The CDR3, as DNA: TGTGCCAGCAGCTTAGCGGGAGGGGTTAATGAGCAGTTCTTC. This gives the protein CASSLAGGVNEQFF.